This is a list of T cell receptor beta chains from one sample in a study of T cells expressing NK-cell markers. TCRdb reprocessed the 5' RACE reads and keeps a single row for each CDR3 protein, giving no DNA. The sample includes hundreds of thousands of distinct CDR3 sequences. The sample taken for sequencing was blood T cells: a sorted CD56 or NKG2C T cell subset, CD4+ or CD8+ T cells, or bulk PBMC T cells (not recorded which). All receptors come from a man in his late teens or twenties in good health. The CDR3 runs from the conserved cysteine through the conserved F or W. The order of the fields is J gene, V gene, CDR3 protein.

TRBJ2-7,TRBV3-1,CASSQVRLAGVQYF
TRBJ2-1,TRBV6-1,CATRDRGLDEQFF
TRBJ2-3,TRBV29-1,CSVQTSTQDTQYF
TRBJ2-1,TRBV4-1,CASSQTREYNEQFF
TRBJ2-1,TRBV7-2,CASSLALGAGNEQFF
TRBJ1-1,TRBV4-2,CASSQEGQVGTEAFF
TRBJ2-1,TRBV27,CASSSGSPKREFF
TRBJ2-3,TRBV27,CASSFSLATDTQYF
TRBJ2-7,TRBV7-2,CASSHSGRAYEQYF
TRBJ2-5,TRBV7-2,CASSHLTRREQETQYF
TRBJ2-1,TRBV5-1,CASSPREGSSYNEQFF
TRBJ2-2,TRBV24-1,CATRSKGNTGELFF
TRBJ2-7,TRBV7-9,CASSPEQVSYEQYF
TRBJ1-1,TRBV12-3/TRBV12-4,CASSLARVAEAFF
TRBJ2-5,TRBV6-2/TRBV6-3,CASSYPGEETQYF
TRBJ1-2,TRBV29-1,CSVEDRRLGGGYTF
TRBJ2-1,TRBV11-2,CASSWGLVNYEQFF
TRBJ1-6,TRBV10-2,CASGDIPYNSPLHF
TRBJ1-6,TRBV24-1,CATSGNTGSPLHF
TRBJ2-2,TRBV28,CASSPGTSGVGELFF
TRBJ2-1,TRBV20-1,CSAIFWGGKTGNEQFF
TRBJ2-3,TRBV12-3/TRBV12-4,CASRREWLTDTQYF
TRBJ1-2,TRBV12-3/TRBV12-4,CASSLAGIQGARGYTF
TRBJ2-5,TRBV5-6,CASSALLGAQETQYF
TRBJ2-1,TRBV11-3,CASSSKRVAGQQFF
TRBJ2-1,TRBV5-1,CASSLGGGRMENEQFF
TRBJ2-1,TRBV11-1,CASSLAGAGDEQFF
TRBJ2-3,TRBV7-7,CASSVNGREDTQYF
TRBJ1-1,TRBV18,CASSSWKHPNTEAFF
TRBJ2-5,TRBV4-2,CASSHRTPGETQYF
TRBJ2-1,TRBV5-1,CASRQTSGRAVDEQFF
TRBJ2-1,TRBV7-2,CASYEGVTPEQFF
TRBJ2-7,TRBV4-1,CASSQFGQGSMNEQYF
TRBJ2-2,TRBV6-5,CASTWAPLGHPNTGELFF
TRBJ2-7,TRBV30,CAWSSGAFYEQYF
TRBJ2-3,TRBV7-2,CASSFGLFTDTQYF
TRBJ2-5,TRBV9,CASTTTGSRGETQYF
TRBJ2-3,TRBV3-1,CASSQPAGELGTQYF
TRBJ2-1,TRBV20-1,CSARPIGTSDYNEQFF
TRBJ2-7,TRBV7-2,CASSTARGLADYEQYF
TRBJ2-4,TRBV5-1,CASGAGDIQYF
TRBJ1-2,TRBV7-9,CASSLSRQGNYGYTF
TRBJ2-2,TRBV6-5,CASSFEWRGTGELFF
TRBJ2-1,TRBV15,CATSRARLAGTLNEQFF
TRBJ2-1,TRBV29-1,CSVGGVEREDASYNEQFF
TRBJ2-2,TRBV5-1,CASSLARRRPNTGELFF
TRBJ2-1,TRBV20-1,CSATPGPRYNEQFF
TRBJ2-3,TRBV12-3/TRBV12-4,CASSPTGTGGGTQYF
TRBJ1-3,TRBV5-6,CASSLATSGNTIYF
TRBJ1-5,TRBV12-3/TRBV12-4,CASTPFGTGSGQPQHF
TRBJ2-1,TRBV5-1,CASSPPALAGVYNEQFF
TRBJ1-5,TRBV20-1,CSARDKSGGADQPQHF
TRBJ2-1,TRBV25-1,CASSIVNSYNEQFF
TRBJ2-1,TRBV24-1,CATSFRRYNEQFF
TRBJ2-4,TRBV29-1,CSAITDTRGNIQYF